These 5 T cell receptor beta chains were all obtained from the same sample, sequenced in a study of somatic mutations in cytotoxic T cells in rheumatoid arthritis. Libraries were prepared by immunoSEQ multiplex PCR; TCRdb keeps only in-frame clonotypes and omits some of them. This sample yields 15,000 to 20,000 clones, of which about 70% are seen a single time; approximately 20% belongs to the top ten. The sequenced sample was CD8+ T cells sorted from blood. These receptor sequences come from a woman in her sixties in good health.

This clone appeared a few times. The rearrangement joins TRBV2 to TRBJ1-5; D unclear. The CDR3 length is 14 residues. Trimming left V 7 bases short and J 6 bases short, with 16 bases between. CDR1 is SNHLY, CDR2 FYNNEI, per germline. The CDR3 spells CASTLAGGSQPQHF. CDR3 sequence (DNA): TGTGCCAGCACCCTCGCAGGAGGGAGTCAGCCCCAGCATTTT.

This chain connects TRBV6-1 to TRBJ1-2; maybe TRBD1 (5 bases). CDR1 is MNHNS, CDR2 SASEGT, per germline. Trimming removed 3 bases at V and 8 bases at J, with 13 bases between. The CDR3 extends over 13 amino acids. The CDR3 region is CASSEEGREGYTF. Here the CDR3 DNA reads TGTGCCAGCAGTGAGGAGGGACGAGAGGGCTACACCTTC.

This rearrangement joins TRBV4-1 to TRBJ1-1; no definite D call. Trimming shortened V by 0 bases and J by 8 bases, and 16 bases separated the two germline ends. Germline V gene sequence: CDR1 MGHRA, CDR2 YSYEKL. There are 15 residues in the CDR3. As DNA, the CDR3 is TGCGCCAGCAGCCAAGAGGGTGCCCTTACCGAAGAAGCTTTCTTT. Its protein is CASSQEGALTEEAFF.

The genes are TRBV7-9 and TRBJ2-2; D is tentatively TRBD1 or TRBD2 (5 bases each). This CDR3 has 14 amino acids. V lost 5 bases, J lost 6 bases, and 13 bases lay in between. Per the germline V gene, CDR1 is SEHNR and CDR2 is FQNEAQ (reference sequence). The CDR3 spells CASSPGTPPGELFF. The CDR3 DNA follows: TGTGCCAGCAGCCCCGGGACCCCCCCCGGGGAGCTGTTTTTT.

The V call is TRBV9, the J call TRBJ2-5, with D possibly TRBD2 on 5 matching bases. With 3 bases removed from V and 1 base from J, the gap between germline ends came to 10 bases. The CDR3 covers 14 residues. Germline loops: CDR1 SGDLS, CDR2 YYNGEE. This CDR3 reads CASSGYRGQETQYF. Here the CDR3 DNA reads TGTGCCAGCAGCGGATACCGGGGCCAAGAGACCCAGTACTTC.